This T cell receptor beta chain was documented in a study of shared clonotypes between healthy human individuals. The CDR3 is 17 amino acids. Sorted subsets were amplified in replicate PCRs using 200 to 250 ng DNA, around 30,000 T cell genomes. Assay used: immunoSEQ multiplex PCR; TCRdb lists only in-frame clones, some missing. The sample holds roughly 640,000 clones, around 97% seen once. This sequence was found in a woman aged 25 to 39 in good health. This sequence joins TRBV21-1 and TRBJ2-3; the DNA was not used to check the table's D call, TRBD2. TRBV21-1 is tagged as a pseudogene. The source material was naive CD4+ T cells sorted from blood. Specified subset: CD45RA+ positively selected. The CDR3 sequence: CASSKSNLRDLKDTQYF. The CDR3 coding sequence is TGTGCCAGCAGCAAGTCAAATTTGCGGGATCTGAAAGATACGCAGTATTTT.